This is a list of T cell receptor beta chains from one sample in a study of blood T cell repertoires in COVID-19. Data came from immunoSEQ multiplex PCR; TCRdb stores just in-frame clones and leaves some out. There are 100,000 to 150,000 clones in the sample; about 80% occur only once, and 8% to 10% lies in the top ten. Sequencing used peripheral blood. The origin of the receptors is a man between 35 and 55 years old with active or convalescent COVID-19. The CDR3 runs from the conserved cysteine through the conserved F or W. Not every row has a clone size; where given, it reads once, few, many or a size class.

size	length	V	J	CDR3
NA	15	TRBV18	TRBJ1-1	CASSPGTGGNTEAFF
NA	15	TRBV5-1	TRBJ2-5	CASSWTQGGGETQYF
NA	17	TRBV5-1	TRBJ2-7	CASSSGSGTGGPYEQYF
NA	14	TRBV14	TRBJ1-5	CASSRTGTWQPQHF
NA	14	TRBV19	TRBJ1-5	CASSIRTANQPQHF
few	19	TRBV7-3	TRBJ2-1	CASSPSDRRGGVIYNEQFF
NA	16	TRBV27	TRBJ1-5	CASSLSATGSNQPQHF
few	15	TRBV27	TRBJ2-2	CASKGLRAGTGELFF
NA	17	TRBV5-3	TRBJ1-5	CATKTRVGGGRNQPQHF
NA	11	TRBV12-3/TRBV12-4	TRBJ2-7	CASGQGDEQYF
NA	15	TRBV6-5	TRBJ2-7	CASSSTTGTNYEQYF
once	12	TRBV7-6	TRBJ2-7	CASSLSPSEQYF
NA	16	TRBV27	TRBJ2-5	CASSLVLAGAQETQYF
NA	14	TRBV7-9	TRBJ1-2	CASSTGQVNYGYTF
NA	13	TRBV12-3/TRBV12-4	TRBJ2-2	CASRTIQTGELFF
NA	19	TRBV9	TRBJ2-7	CASSVIAGGEGPTGREQYF
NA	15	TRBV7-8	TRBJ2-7	CASSPHSIVTYEQYF
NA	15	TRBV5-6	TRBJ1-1	CASSLPGTEDTEAFF